The rows below give T cell receptor beta chains drawn from one sample of a study of T cells after yellow fever vaccination. From the 5' RACE reads, TCRdb called clonotypes with MiXCR, one entry per CDR3 protein. Here the sample spans 300,000 to 400,000 distinct CDR3 sequences, about 10% being singletons. The material was CD4+ T cells sorted from PBMCs, obtained 45 days after the yellow fever booster vaccination. All receptors come from a man aged 18 to 30 who received the YFV17D yellow fever vaccine. Both conserved end residues are part of each CDR3. The D gene is left open where the match is weak. The size entry is marked missing in some rows and otherwise reads once, few, many or a size class.

CDR3aa	CDR3nt	abundance	d_gene	v_gene	j_gene
CASSQGGITRETQYF	TGTGCCAGCAGCCAAGGAGGAATAACTAGGGAGACCCAGTACTTC	many	.	TRBV4-2	TRBJ2-5
CSALGQGNIQYF	TGCAGTGCCCTCGGACAGGGGAACATTCAGTACTTC	.	TRBD1	TRBV20-1	TRBJ2-4
CASSFLTAGEGTQYF	TGTGCCAGCAGTTTCCTCACGGCCGGCGAAGGGACCCAGTACTTC	.	.	TRBV12-3/TRBV12-4	TRBJ2-5
CASSYGWSNQPQHF	TGTGCCAGCAGTTACGGCTGGAGCAATCAGCCCCAGCATTTT	.	.	TRBV6-2/TRBV6-3	TRBJ1-5
CAISDPRGDTGELFF	TGTGCCATCAGTGACCCGAGAGGGGATACCGGGGAGCTGTTTTTT	.	.	TRBV10-3	TRBJ2-2
CASSSPGKGYTF	TGTGCCAGCAGCTCCCCCGGAAAAGGCTACACCTTC	few	.	TRBV28	TRBJ1-2
CASSSGTVRTQYF	TGTGCCAGCAGCTCCGGGACAGTTCGGACCCAGTACTTC	.	TRBD1	TRBV7-9	TRBJ2-5
CASSHRTTLGETQYF	TGTGCCAGCAGCCACCGGACTACCTTAGGGGAGACCCAGTACTTC	.	.	TRBV7-9	TRBJ2-5
CATSRDRDSLDTGELFF	TGTGCCACCAGCAGAGATCGGGATAGCTTAGACACCGGGGAGCTGTTTTTT	many	.	TRBV15	TRBJ2-2
CASALARRTGELFF	TGTGCCAGCGCTTTAGCCAGAAGGACCGGGGAGCTGTTTTTT	few	.	TRBV28	TRBJ2-2
CASSGIKRGASYEQYF	TGTGCCAGCAGTGGGATCAAGCGGGGGGCCTCCTACGAGCAGTACTTC	.	TRBD2	TRBV6-2/TRBV6-3	TRBJ2-7
CASRGTRRELFF	TGTGCCAGCAGGGGGACCCGGAGGGAGCTGTTTTTT	few	.	TRBV7-8	TRBJ2-2
CASSLDRALKPQHF	TGTGCCAGCAGTTTGGACAGGGCGCTTAAGCCCCAGCATTTT	many	TRBD1	TRBV12-3/TRBV12-4	TRBJ1-5
CASRLAGGSSYNEQFF	TGCGCCAGCAGACTAGCGGGGGGAAGCTCCTACAATGAGCAGTTCTTC	many	TRBD2	TRBV10-2	TRBJ2-1
CASSLDPPDAGNTIYF	TGCGCCAGCAGCTTGGACCCCCCAGATGCAGGAAACACCATATATTTT	many	.	TRBV5-1	TRBJ1-3
CASSRQLFTDTQYF	TGTGCCAGCAGCCGACAACTTTTCACAGATACGCAGTATTTT	.	.	TRBV5-6	TRBJ2-3